Listed below are T cell receptor beta chains from one sample, sequenced in a study of T cells after yellow fever vaccination. TCRdb ran MiXCR on the 5' RACE reads and lists one entry per CDR3 protein. Of 150,000 to 200,000 distinct CDR3 sequences listed, approximately 10% are singletons. The material was CD8+ T cells sorted from PBMCs, obtained 15 days after the yellow fever booster vaccination. These receptor sequences come from a man between 18 and 29 years old who received the YFV17D yellow fever vaccine. CDR3s include the opening cysteine and the closing phenylalanine or tryptophan. A D gene is named only where the DNA matches it firmly.

J gene | V gene | CDR3 length | D gene | CDR3 protein
TRBJ1-1 | TRBV6-1 | 12 | . | CASSESGLEAFF
TRBJ1-5 | TRBV9 | 14 | TRBD1 | CASSPTGVNQPQHF
TRBJ1-6 | TRBV6-5 | 13 | . | CASSLGGYSPLHF
TRBJ2-1 | TRBV5-6 | 14 | TRBD1 | CASGGTGVYNEQFF
TRBJ1-1 | TRBV7-9 | 13 | . | CASSGGAGEEAFF
TRBJ1-2 | TRBV4-1 | 15 | . | CASSQESGTDYGYTF
TRBJ2-2 | TRBV7-3 | 14 | . | CASSLGPRSGELFF
TRBJ2-2 | TRBV5-1 | 16 | . | CASSWGTDLNTGELFF
TRBJ2-5 | TRBV24-1 | 17 | TRBD2 | CATSDPRTSDPGGTQYF
TRBJ1-1 | TRBV7-9 | 14 | TRBD1 | CASSLVWTGSEAFF
TRBJ2-3 | TRBV4-2 | 16 | TRBD2 | CASSHEPGLAVITQYF
TRBJ2-7 | TRBV2 | 14 | . | CASSERTSSYEQYF
TRBJ2-1 | TRBV9 | 13 | . | CASSGGTYNEQFF
TRBJ1-5 | TRBV4-1 | 15 | TRBD1 | CASSQVDRANQPQHF
TRBJ2-5 | TRBV6-5 | 18 | TRBD1 | CASSYAYGQGRFLETQYF
TRBJ2-5 | TRBV4-3 | 14 | . | CASSQDLGEETQYF
TRBJ1-1 | TRBV6-6 | 13 | . | CASSYQENTEAFF
TRBJ2-2 | TRBV4-3 | 16 | . | CASSQEVAGLTGELFF
TRBJ1-5 | TRBV28 | 16 | . | CASTQSWGHPEQPQHF
TRBJ1-5 | TRBV27 | 13 | . | CASSLDEGQPQHF
TRBJ1-5 | TRBV29-1 | 15 | . | CSVETGSGSNQPQHF
TRBJ2-5 | TRBV4-1 | 14 | . | CASSQDGSQETQYF
TRBJ2-3 | TRBV7-3 | 15 | . | CASSLTGGGLDTQYF
TRBJ2-7 | TRBV4-1 | 16 | . | CASSHLPGLPGYEQYF